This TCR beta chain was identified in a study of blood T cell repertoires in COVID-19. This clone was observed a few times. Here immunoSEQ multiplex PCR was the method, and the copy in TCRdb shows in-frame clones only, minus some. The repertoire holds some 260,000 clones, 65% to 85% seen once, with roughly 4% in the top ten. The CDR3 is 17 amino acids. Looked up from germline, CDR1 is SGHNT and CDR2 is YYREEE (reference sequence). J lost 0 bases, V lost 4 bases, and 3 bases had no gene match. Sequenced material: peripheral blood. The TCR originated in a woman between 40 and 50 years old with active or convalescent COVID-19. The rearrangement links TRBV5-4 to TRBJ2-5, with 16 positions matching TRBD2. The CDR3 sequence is CASSPGLAGGYQETQYF. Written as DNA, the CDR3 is TGTGCCAGCAGCCCGGGACTAGCGGGGGGGTACCAAGAGACCCAGTACTTC.